A selection of T cell receptor beta chains follows, all from one sample in a study of T cell repertoires in cytomegalovirus infection. TCRdb redid the calling of the reads with MiXCR, one entry per CDR3 protein. The sample lists about 740,000 distinct CDR3 sequences, about a third occurring once. The sample comprised PBMCs. These receptors were obtained from a human donor in good health (CMV status not recorded). Some clones in this sample may be carry-over from other donors' samples. Each CDR3 is given with its conserved first and last residue.

V	CDR3
TRBV3-1	CASSQRGGEFHF
TRBV19	CASSLWTGTGVGSNQPQHF
TRBV27	CASSFSRTYEQYF
TRBV7-6	CASSLAPPADTQYF
TRBV12-3/TRBV12-4	CASSFRFGQISYEQYF
TRBV6-2/TRBV6-3	CASSYGRGLYGYTF
TRBV7-3	CVSSLTSRGNFDEQFF
TRBV2	CVSTQEKNTEAFF
TRBV20-1	CSARPGARLAKNIQYF
TRBV10-3	CAIRLAPNTDTQYF
TRBV28	CASSDLSGGTHNEQFF
TRBV11-2	CASSFSGRPLTDTQYF
TRBV28	CASSLWSGSDTPQHF
TRBV29-1	CSEREPNTEAFF
TRBV27	CASGRTGAMKTQYF
TRBV30	CAWTPLRAHNSPLHF
TRBV7-8	CASSLEASGRTDTQYF
TRBV28	CASSLWGGGSYGYTF
TRBV7-8	CASSLAAGKGEQFF
TRBV5-1	CASSWGTGGRSMNGYTF
TRBV2	CASIMDRGNEKLFF
TRBV7-6	CASSLGSGSDEQFF
TRBV7-9	CASSIREGGDEQYF
TRBV7-6	CASSLAQGSGSDEQFF
TRBV9	CASSVRGGTDTQYF
TRBV7-6	CASSIQGGNTEAFF
TRBV7-8	CASSLQGPMNTEAFF
TRBV19	CASSMSPGGGNEQFF
TRBV12-3/TRBV12-4	CASSLAYMNTEAFF
TRBV6-6	CASGGNEKLFF
TRBV7-9	CASSPVPGLAGDYNEQFF
TRBV6-6	CAISYGGLHGGYTF
TRBV9	CASSAGAGAGAYNEQFF
TRBV19	CASSHRTGENTEAFF
TRBV19	CASSIEDSNQPQHF
TRBV11-2	CASSLSREASYNEQFF
TRBV28	CASSSPSLGLRNTEAFF
TRBV7-6	CASSLNVEGSGNTIYF
TRBV6-2/TRBV6-3	CASRTSNLRDEQFF
TRBV7-6	CASSLLSGQRNTGELFF
TRBV20-1	CSARDLALGETQYF
TRBV7-2	CASSSHEKLFF
TRBV29-1	CSVVAGTGAYEQYF
TRBV2	CASSEGSYGYTF
TRBV27	CASSSFGLEAFF
TRBV15	CATSDRGAYTDTQYF
TRBV7-2	CASIQAPGRYNEQFF
TRBV6-6	CASSPGGLRQETQYF
TRBV2	CASSADLDGQPQHF
TRBV19	CASRSAGDYEQYF